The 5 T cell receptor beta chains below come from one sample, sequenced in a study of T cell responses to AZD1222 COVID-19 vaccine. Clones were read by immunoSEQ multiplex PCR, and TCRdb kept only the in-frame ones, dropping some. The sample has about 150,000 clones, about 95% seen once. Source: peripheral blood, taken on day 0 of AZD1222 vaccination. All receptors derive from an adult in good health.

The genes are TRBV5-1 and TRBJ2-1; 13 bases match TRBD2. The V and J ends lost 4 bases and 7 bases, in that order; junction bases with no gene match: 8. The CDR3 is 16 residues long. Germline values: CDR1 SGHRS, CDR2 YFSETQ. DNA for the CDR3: TGCGCCAGCAGCCGATCCACTAGCGGGGGGGGTAATGAGCAGTTCTTC. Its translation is CASSRSTSGGGNEQFF.

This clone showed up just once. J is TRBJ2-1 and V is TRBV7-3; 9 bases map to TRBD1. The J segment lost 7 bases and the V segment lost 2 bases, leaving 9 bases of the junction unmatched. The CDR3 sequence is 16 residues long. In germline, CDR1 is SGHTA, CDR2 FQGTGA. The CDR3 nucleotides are TGTGCCAGCAGCTTACGGGGACAGGGACGGTCGAATGAGCAGTTCTTC. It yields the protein CASSLRGQGRSNEQFF. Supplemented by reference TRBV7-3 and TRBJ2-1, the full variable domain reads GAGVSQTPSNKVTEKGKYVELRCDPISGHTALYWYRQSLGQGPEFLIYFQGTGAADDSGLPNDRFFAVRPEGSVSTLKIQRTERGDSAVYLCASSLRGQGRSNEQFFGPGTRLTVL.

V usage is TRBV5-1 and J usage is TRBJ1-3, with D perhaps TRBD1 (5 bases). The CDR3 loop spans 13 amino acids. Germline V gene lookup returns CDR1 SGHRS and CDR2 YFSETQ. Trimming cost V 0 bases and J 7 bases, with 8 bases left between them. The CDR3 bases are TGCGCCAGCAGCTTGGCGACAGAGAACACCATATATTTT. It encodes CASSLATENTIYF.

CDR3 DNA sequence: TGTGCCAGCAGGTTTTTTCACACTGAAGCTTTCTTT. Amino acids: CASRFFHTEAFF. The chain employs TRBV12-3 or TRBV12-4 and TRBJ1-1, with no clear D. The CDR3 consists of 12 residues. The ends were cut back, 6 bases at V and 3 bases at J, with 8 bases in the middle.

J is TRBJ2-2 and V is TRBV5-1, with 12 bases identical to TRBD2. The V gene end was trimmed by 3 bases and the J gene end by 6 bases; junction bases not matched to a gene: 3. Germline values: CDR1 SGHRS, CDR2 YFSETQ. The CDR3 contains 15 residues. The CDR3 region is CASSYLAGGAGELFF. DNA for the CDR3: TGCGCCAGCAGCTACCTAGCGGGAGGGGCCGGGGAGCTGTTTTTT.